The sequence of this T cell receptor (beta chain) was determined in a study of blood T cell repertoires in COVID-19. Profiled with immunoSEQ multiplex PCR; TCRdb holds only in-frame clones, not every one. The table has around 81,000 clones, nearly 80% seen once. CDR1 SGHRS and CDR2 YFSETQ come from the germline V gene. The CDR3 runs to 13 residues. The junction had 2 bases not matched to a gene; V was cut back by 3 bases and J by 8 bases. The chain employs TRBV5-1 and TRBJ2-4; 10 bases align to TRBD1. This clonotype was obtained from a human donor in a cohort sampled during active COVID-19. Sequenced material: peripheral blood. In nucleotides, the CDR3 is TGCGCCAGCAGCTGGACAGGGGGAGACATTCAGTACTTC. Encoded protein: CASSWTGGDIQYF. Using reference TRBV5-1 and TRBJ2-4 for the parts outside the CDR3, the full variable domain is KAGVTQTPRYLIKTRGQQVTLSCSPISGHRSVSWYQQTPGQGLQFLFEYFSETQRNKGNFPGRFSGRQFSNSRSEMNVSTLELGDSALYLCASSWTGGDIQYFGAGTRLSVL.